These T cell receptor beta chains were read from a single sample in a study of CD8+CD57+ T cells in acquired aplastic anemia. One entry per CDR3 protein results from TCRdb running MiXCR on the reads. The data show about 180,000 distinct CDR3 sequences, with approximately 52% seen just once and around 2% held by the top ten. What was sequenced was sorted CD4+, CD8+, or CD8+CD57+ T cells (not recorded which) from PBMCs. These receptors all stem from a human donor with aplastic anemia. The CDR3 runs from the conserved cysteine through the conserved F or W. Fields, in order: J gene, V gene, D gene, clone size, CDR3 DNA, CDR3 protein. A D gene is named only where the DNA matches it firmly. The size of a clone is reported for some rows only, either as once, few or many, or as a class for expanded clones.

TRBJ2-7 | TRBV6-2/TRBV6-3 | NA | NA | TGTGCCAGCAATACTTTATACGAGCAGTACTTC | CASNTLYEQYF
TRBJ1-2 | TRBV9 | TRBD1 | many | TGTGCCAGCACCGGGACAGCAGAGGCCTATGGCTACACCTTC | CASTGTAEAYGYTF
TRBJ2-7 | TRBV6-5 | TRBD1 | many | TGTGCCAGCAGTTACTCGGGGACAGGGCACCTCCAGCAGTACTTC | CASSYSGTGHLQQYF
TRBJ2-7 | TRBV11-1 | TRBD2 | many | TGTGCCAGCAGCACTGGACTAGCGGTCACCTACGAGCAGTACTTC | CASSTGLAVTYEQYF
TRBJ2-5 | TRBV12-3/TRBV12-4 | TRBD2 | many | TGTGCCAGCAGCCCCCGACTAGCGGGGGAGACCCAGTACTTC | CASSPRLAGETQYF
TRBJ1-3 | TRBV2 | NA | NA | TGTGCCAGTGGGAAACAGTCTTTTAGGGGGAACACCATATATTTT | CASGKQSFRGNTIYF
TRBJ1-4 | TRBV29-1 | NA | many | TGCAGCGGCTGGTCAGGGCCAAATGAAAAACTGTTTTTT | CSGWSGPNEKLFF
TRBJ2-3 | TRBV24-1 | TRBD2 | NA | TGTGCCACCAGTGATTTAAGTACTAGCGAGACGAAAGTCCACACAGATACGCAGTATTTT | CATSDLSTSETKVHTDTQYF
TRBJ2-7 | TRBV10-3 | TRBD1 | NA | TGTGCCAGCAGTAAACGAGGGGGCCCCTACGAGCAGTACTTC | CASSKRGGPYEQYF
TRBJ1-2 | TRBV20-1 | NA | NA | TGCAGTGCTAGTACATCCCTGCGGCTCTATGGCTACACCTTC | CSASTSLRLYGYTF
TRBJ2-5 | TRBV12-3/TRBV12-4 | TRBD1 | few | TGTGCCAGCAGTTTAGGGCGGGACAGGGAGACCCAGTACTTC | CASSLGRDRETQYF